Below are 29 T cell receptor beta chains sequenced from a single sample in a study of blood T cell repertoires in COVID-19. Sequenced by immunoSEQ multiplex PCR; TCRdb stores in-frame clones only, minus some. There are more than 120,000 clones in the sample; around 86% occur only once, and roughly two fifths lies in the top ten. The sequenced sample consisted of peripheral blood. These receptors all stem from a man aged 50-60 years who had recovered from COVID-19.

This clone was observed a single time. V gene TRBV7-8 combines with J gene TRBJ1-5, with D possibly being TRBD1 (6 bases). V was clipped by 1 base and J by 0 bases, with 10 bases between them. Looked up from germline, CDR1 is SGHVS and CDR2 is FQNEAQ. There are 16 residues in the CDR3. The CDR3: CASSLEGHYSNQPQHF. In DNA form, the CDR3 reads TGTGCCAGCAGCTTAGAGGGACACTATAGCAATCAGCCCCAGCATTTT.

This clone appeared once. The chain links TRBV18 to TRBJ1-1, with 8 bases fitting TRBD1. With V trimmed by 3 bases and J by 0 bases, 3 bases remained unmatched. Germline V lookup: CDR1 KGHSH, CDR2 LQKENI. The CDR3 is 15 residues long. In DNA form, the CDR3 reads TGTGCCAGCTCACCGGACAGGGCGATGAACACTGAAGCTTTCTTT. Protein sequence: CASSPDRAMNTEAFF. Full variable domain (outside the CDR3, taken from reference TRBV18 and TRBJ1-1): NAGVMQNPRHLVRRRGQEARLRCSPMKGHSHVYWYRQLPEEGLKFMVYLQKENIIDESGMPKERFSAEFPKEGPSILRIQQVVRGDSAAYFCASSPDRAMNTEAFFGQGTRLTVV.

V usage is TRBV9 and J usage is TRBJ2-7; TRBD1 is a possible D gene (6 bases). With 3 bases removed from V and 0 bases from J, the gap between germline ends came to 7 bases. There are 13 residues in the CDR3. CDR1 SGDLS and CDR2 YYNGEE come from the germline V gene. CDR3 region: CASSETGSYEQYF. CDR3 DNA: TGTGCCAGCAGCGAGACAGGCTCCTACGAGCAGTACTTC.

The J gene is TRBJ1-4, the V gene TRBV5-8; a possible D gene is TRBD1 (5 bases). Germline assignment: CDR1 SGHTS and CDR2 YDEGEE. This CDR3 contains 15 residues. V shed 3 bases and J shed 7 bases, with 16 bases lying between them. CDR3 sequence: CASSSPGVSTEKLFF. CDR3 nucleotide sequence: TGTGCCAGCAGCTCGCCGGGGGTCTCTACTGAAAAACTGTTTTTT.

CDR3 residues: CASSEEGFFSPLHF. The CDR3 bases are TGTGCCAGCAGTGAAGAGGGGTTCTTTTCACCCCTCCACTTT. This rearrangement joins TRBV6-1 to TRBJ1-6, with TRBD1 as a possible D gene (5 bases). Between the trimmed V and J ends, which lost 1 base and 9 bases, there was a span of 10 bases. This CDR3 is 14 amino acids long. Germline CDR1 and CDR2: MNHNS and SASEGT.

This clone was observed a single time. The chain combines TRBV5-6 with TRBJ1-6; 10 bases are a match to TRBD1. Looked up from germline, CDR1 is SGHDT and CDR2 is YYEEEE. The ends lost 1 base at V and 0 bases at J; junction bases unmatched: 7. This CDR3 comprises 19 residues. CDR3 sequence reads: CASSLFSDRGSSYNSPLHF. CDR3 nucleotides: TGTGCCAGCAGCTTGTTTTCGGACAGGGGGAGCTCCTATAATTCACCCCTCCACTTT.

This chain connects TRBV18 to TRBJ2-3, with a tentative D call TRBD1 (5 bases). The CDR3 extends over 17 amino acids. CDR1 and CDR2 from the germline V gene are KGHSH and LQKENI. Between the trimmed V and J ends, which lost 1 base and 2 bases, there was a span of 16 bases. CDR3 amino acids: CASSPRGIPLLTDTQYF. CDR3 nucleotide sequence: TGTGCCAGCTCACCACGGGGCATTCCCCTCCTCACAGATACGCAGTATTTT.

The genes are TRBV7-9 and TRBJ1-2; possible D gene TRBD1, 5 bases. Germline lookup yields CDR1 SEHNR and CDR2 FQNEAQ (reference sequence). The CDR3 consists of 12 residues. Trimming took off 7 bases at V and 6 bases at J, with 12 bases between the two ends. The CDR3 loop is CASTSGQNGYTF. The CDR3, as DNA: TGTGCCAGCACCTCTGGACAAAATGGCTACACCTTC.

The chain has TRBV7-2 and TRBJ1-3; D call uncertain. Trimming removed 1 base at V and 1 base at J, with 8 bases between. Germline CDR1 reads SGHTA; CDR2 reads FQGNSA. The CDR3 runs 15 residues. The CDR3 nucleotides read TGTGCCAGCAGCTTAGTAACGGGTTCTGGAAACACCATATATTTT. It codes for CASSLVTGSGNTIYF. Full variable domain (rest looked up from reference TRBV7-2 and TRBJ1-3): GAGVSQSPSNKVTEKGKDVELRCDPISGHTALYWYRQSLGQGLEFLIYFQGNSAPDKSGLPSDRFSAERTGGSVSTLTIQRTQQEDSAVYLCASSLVTGSGNTIYFGEGSWLTVV.

The chain joins TRBV12-1 to TRBJ2-3; TRBD2, the table's D call, was not compared with the DNA. TRBV12-1 is classified as a pseudogene. CDR3 length equals 17 residues. The CDR3 spells CASSIKGASGSRDTQYF. DNA for the CDR3: TGTGCCAGCAGCATCAAGGGGGCTAGCGGGAGCCGGGATACGCAGTATTTT.

This chain uses TRBV9 with TRBJ2-1, with 7 bases that match TRBD2. The CDR3 has 13 residues. Trimming at V came to 4 bases and at J to 8 bases, leaving 6 bases not matched to a gene. Germline CDR1 SGDLS, CDR2 YYNGEE. CDR3 region: CASSIGGEDEQFF. In DNA form, the CDR3 reads TGTGCCAGCAGCATTGGGGGGGAGGATGAGCAGTTCTTC.

V and J are TRBV15 and TRBJ1-2; a weak D match, TRBD1 (6 bases). Trimming removed 0 bases at V and 5 bases at J, with 10 bases between. The germline CDR1 and CDR2 sequences are LNHNV and YYDKDF (reference sequence). This CDR3 is built from 14 residues. The CDR3 here is CATSRDRGFYGYTF. The CDR3 DNA follows: TGTGCCACCAGCAGAGATAGGGGGTTTTATGGCTACACCTTC.

The gene calls are TRBV12-5 and TRBJ2-7, with a tentative D call TRBD2 (6 bases). There are 13 residues in the CDR3. Germline V gene sequence: CDR1 LGHNT, CDR2 FRNRAP. The V and J ends lost 5 bases and 6 bases respectively, with 14 bases between them. The CDR3 here is CASGLTSSSEQYF. The DNA for the CDR3 is TGTGCTAGTGGTCTAACTAGCAGTTCCGAGCAGTACTTC. The whole variable domain, filled in from reference TRBV12-5 and TRBJ2-7, reads DARVTQTPRHKVTEMGQEVTMRCQPILGHNTVFWYRQTMMQGLELLAYFRNRAPLDDSGMPKDRFSAEMPDATLATLKIQPSEPRDSAVYFCASGLTSSSEQYFGPGTRLTVT.

The chain joins TRBV19 to TRBJ2-3, with D perhaps matching TRBD2 (6 bases). The CDR3 sequence is 14 residues long. Germline CDR1 reads LNHDA; CDR2 reads SQIVND (reference sequence). V was cut by 5 bases and J by 1 base, with 10 bases left in between. CDR3 coding DNA: TGTGCCAGTAGTCTCTCGGGAGGCACAGATACGCAGTATTTT. Amino acids: CASSLSGGTDTQYF. Looking up the rest from reference TRBV19 and TRBJ2-3 gives the full variable domain: DGGITQSPKYLFRKEGQNVTLSCEQNLNHDAMYWYRQDPGQGLRLIYYSQIVNDFQKGDIAEGYSVSREKKESFPLTVTSAQKNPTAFYLCASSLSGGTDTQYFGPGTRLTVL.

The J gene is TRBJ1-5, the V gene TRBV18; TRBD1 agrees at 9 bases. The CDR3 is 15 residues long. Germline-derived CDR1 and CDR2 are KGHSH and LQKENI. V shed 3 bases and J 6 bases; nucleotides not matched to a gene: 6. For the CDR3, the DNA is TGTGCCAGCTCACCTTCGGGACAGGGCGTTCAGCCCCAGCATTTT. Translating gives CASSPSGQGVQPQHF.

The V and J genes are TRBV9 and TRBJ1-4; D gene uncertain. CDR3 size: 14 residues. CDR1 SGDLS and CDR2 YYNGEE come from the germline V gene. The germline V and J ends were trimmed by 0 bases and 5 bases, with 8 bases remaining between them. The CDR3 nucleotides read TGTGCCAGCAGCGTAGGGCAACAGAATGAAAAACTGTTTTTT. It encodes CASSVGQQNEKLFF.

The rearrangement links TRBV5-1 to TRBJ1-2; 7 nucleotides line up with TRBD1. This CDR3 is built from 14 residues. V was pared by 4 bases and J by 7 bases, with 10 bases of the junction left unmatched. CDR1 and CDR2 from the germline V gene are SGHRS and YFSETQ. This CDR3 is CASSRNRDRTGYTF. The CDR3 DNA reads TGCGCCAGCAGCAGGAACCGGGACAGAACTGGCTACACCTTC. The full variable domain, completed using reference TRBV5-1 and TRBJ1-2, is KAGVTQTPRYLIKTRGQQVTLSCSPISGHRSVSWYQQTPGQGLQFLFEYFSETQRNKGNFPGRFSGRQFSNSRSEMNVSTLELGDSALYLCASSRNRDRTGYTFGSGTRLTVV.

The V gene is TRBV9, the J gene TRBJ2-1; 16 bases are a match to TRBD2. CDR1 is SGDLS and CDR2 is YYNGEE in the germline V gene. Trimming cost V 3 bases and J 15 bases; bases outside gene matches: 9. This CDR3 contains 15 residues. CDR3 sequence reads: CASSEGTSGGAVRFF. As DNA, the CDR3 is TGTGCCAGCAGCGAGGGGACTAGCGGGGGGGCAGTACGGTTCTTC.

The chain has TRBV13 and TRBJ2-1, with a tentative D call TRBD2 (7 bases). Germline CDR1 is PRHDT and CDR2 is FYEKMQ (reference sequence). The germline V and J ends were trimmed by 1 base and 10 bases, with 14 bases remaining between them. The CDR3 extends over 14 amino acids. In nucleotides, the CDR3 is TGTGCCAGCAGCTTAGCGGGGGGCCTCAGGGAGCAGTTCTTC. As protein: CASSLAGGLREQFF. The whole variable domain, remainder taken from reference TRBV13 and TRBJ2-1, is AAGVIQSPRHLIKEKRETATLKCYPIPRHDTVYWYQQGPGQDPQFLISFYEKMQSDKGSIPDRFSAQQFSDYHSELNMSSLELGDSALYFCASSLAGGLREQFFGPGTRLTVL.

The V gene is TRBV11-2, the J gene TRBJ1-5, with D possibly being TRBD1 (6 bases). The germline V gene has CDR1 SGHAT and CDR2 FQNNGV. The V and J ends lost 2 bases and 4 bases respectively, with 15 bases between them. CDR3 length: 16 residues. The CDR3 nucleotides read TGTGCCAGCAGCTTACTGACAGGCTACAGAAATCAGCCCCAGCATTTT. Amino acids: CASSLLTGYRNQPQHF.

The CDR3 nucleotides read TGTGCCAGCAGGAGGAGCTCCTACGAGCAGTACTTC. Protein sequence: CASRRSSYEQYF. The chain has TRBV2 and TRBJ2-7, with D unclear. Germline assignment: CDR1 SNHLY and CDR2 FYNNEI. This CDR3 spans 12 amino acids. V lost 6 bases to trimming and J lost 0 bases, with 6 bases between them.

V usage is TRBV6-6 and J usage is TRBJ1-2, with 8 bases matching TRBD1. The CDR3 length is 15 residues. Germline values: CDR1 MNHNY, CDR2 SVGAGI (reference sequence). J was trimmed by 8 bases and V by 0 bases; bases with no gene match: 8. The CDR3 sequence is CASSYSFQGAQGYTF. CDR3 nucleotides: TGTGCCAGCAGTTACTCGTTTCAGGGGGCGCAGGGCTACACCTTC.

The V and J genes are TRBV28 and TRBJ2-7; D might be TRBD2 (6 bases). The CDR3 contains 16 residues. CDR1 and CDR2 from the germline V gene are MDHEN and SYDVKM. Trimming stripped 8 bases from V and 3 bases from J, with 23 bases between. Written as DNA, the CDR3 is TGTGCCAGCTTAAGCTCAATCCCGGGAGCTTACTACGAGCAGTACTTC. Translation: CASLSSIPGAYYEQYF.

The gene calls are TRBV3-1 (or the pseudogene TRBV3-2) and TRBJ1-5; TRBD1 matches 7 bases. The V gene end was trimmed by 2 bases and the J gene end by 7 bases; junction bases not matched to a gene: 5. The CDR3 covers 14 residues. Germline V gene sequence: CDR1 LGHDT, CDR2 YNNKEL (reference sequence). CDR3 residues: CASSQNRGEQPQHF. The CDR3 DNA reads as TGTGCCAGCAGCCAAAACAGGGGAGAGCAGCCCCAGCATTTT.

The chain couples TRBV9 to TRBJ1-1; TRBD1 agrees at 9 bases. Germline CDR1 SGDLS, CDR2 YYNGEE. The CDR3 runs 15 residues. V lost 1 base, J lost 4 bases, and 5 bases stayed unmatched. The CDR3 region has the DNA TGTGCCAGCAGCGTATTCGAGACAGGGGGCACTGAAGCTTTCTTT. This translates into CASSVFETGGTEAFF.

The sample holds a few counts of this clone. This chain uses TRBV6-6 with TRBJ2-7, with TRBD2 matching over 10 bases. CDR3 length: 16 amino acids. V shed 5 bases, J shed 0 bases, and the junction held 7 bases outside the gene matches. CDR1 and CDR2 from the germline V gene are MNHNY and SVGAGI (reference sequence). CDR3 sequence: CASSQTKRGGSYEQYF. The CDR3 nucleotides are TGTGCCAGCAGTCAGACCAAGCGGGGGGGCTCCTACGAGCAGTACTTC.

This chain links TRBV7-2 with TRBJ2-7; TRBD1 agrees at 7 bases. There are 15 residues in the CDR3. Germline assignment: CDR1 SGHTA and CDR2 FQGNSA. J lost 3 bases, V lost 5 bases, and 10 bases had no gene match. CDR3 loop: CASSPRTGEYYEQYF. DNA of the CDR3: TGTGCCAGCAGCCCCAGGACAGGAGAATACTACGAGCAGTACTTC. Complete variable domain (other parts from reference TRBV7-2 and TRBJ2-7): GAGVSQSPSNKVTEKGKDVELRCDPISGHTALYWYRQSLGQGLEFLIYFQGNSAPDKSGLPSDRFSAERTGGSVSTLTIQRTQQEDSAVYLCASSPRTGEYYEQYFGPGTRLTVT.

The V call is TRBV5-5, the J call TRBJ2-7; tentative D call: TRBD1 (6 bases). Germline CDR1 reads SGHKS; CDR2 reads YYEKEE (reference sequence). V was trimmed by 0 bases and J by 2 bases, leaving 15 bases between them. The CDR3 loop spans 16 amino acids. CDR3 residues: CASSLASGTPTYEQYF. The CDR3 DNA is TGTGCCAGCAGCTTGGCCTCCGGGACACCAACCTACGAGCAGTACTTC.

The table lists this clone with a count of one. The V gene is TRBV18, the J gene TRBJ1-1; no firm D call. The CDR3 has 14 residues. V lost 2 bases, J lost 7 bases, and 14 bases lay in between. CDR1 is KGHSH and CDR2 is LQKENI in the germline V gene. Here the CDR3 DNA reads TGTGCCAGCTCACCAAATATGCAGGTACTTGAAGCTTTCTTT. Protein sequence: CASSPNMQVLEAFF.